These T cell receptor beta chains were read from a single sample in a study of T cells in Graves' hyperthyroidism and ophthalmopathy. TCRdb independently ran MiXCR on the multiplex PCR reads; one entry per CDR3 protein. The data hold roughly 240,000 distinct CDR3 sequences, with over 20% observed a single time. Sequenced: blood. The receptors were sampled from a middle-aged woman with Graves' ophthalmopathy. The CDR3 runs from the conserved cysteine through the conserved F or W.

CDR3: CASSFTGSYEQYF
V: TRBV12-3/TRBV12-4
J: TRBJ2-7

CDR3: CVSSSPGGVPYEQYF
V: TRBV28
J: TRBJ2-7

CDR3: CASSQASERDEQYF
V: TRBV4-1
J: TRBJ2-7

CDR3: CSVEGTGGGEQYF
V: TRBV29-1
J: TRBJ2-7

CDR3: CSAYPQGATYEQYF
V: TRBV20-1
J: TRBJ2-7

CDR3: CASTPSATGVWEQYF
V: TRBV7-8
J: TRBJ2-7

CDR3: CASSFYSGLGEQFF
V: TRBV12-3/TRBV12-4
J: TRBJ2-1

CDR3: CVSSLGDGGLYEQYF
V: TRBV7-2
J: TRBJ2-7

CDR3: CAISARHGSNTIYF
V: TRBV10-3
J: TRBJ1-3

CDR3: CASRLTGVPEAFF
V: TRBV2
J: TRBJ1-1

CDR3: CAWTPGFAEAFF
V: TRBV30
J: TRBJ1-1

CDR3: CSGSRTRGGTQYF
V: TRBV20-1
J: TRBJ2-5

CDR3: CASSLLSAGSQPQHF
V: TRBV12-3/TRBV12-4
J: TRBJ1-5

CDR3: CASSPRPGLAGPGYF
V: TRBV7-2
J: TRBJ2-7

CDR3: CSVWETAGEQYF
V: TRBV29-1
J: TRBJ2-7

CDR3: CASRDTSGGVFEQYF
V: TRBV2
J: TRBJ2-7

CDR3: CASSLGQRDTDTQYF
V: TRBV7-6
J: TRBJ2-3

CDR3: CSAGQGAKEQYF
V: TRBV20-1
J: TRBJ2-7

CDR3: CSARDWTSGTRELFF
V: TRBV20-1
J: TRBJ2-2

CDR3: CASSPSGTYNEQFF
V: TRBV19
J: TRBJ2-1

CDR3: CASGPDGNYGYTF
V: TRBV12-5
J: TRBJ1-2

CDR3: CAWRVPGATTGELFF
V: TRBV30
J: TRBJ2-2

CDR3: CASNSGRPSSYNEQFF
V: TRBV6-2/TRBV6-3
J: TRBJ2-1

CDR3: CASSFGQGNEQYF
V: TRBV7-2
J: TRBJ2-7

CDR3: CASSPLAAGGSYEQYF
V: TRBV11-2
J: TRBJ2-7

CDR3: CASFTVQTFSYNEQFF
V: TRBV18
J: TRBJ2-1

CDR3: CASSKGGGPLSEQYF
V: TRBV28
J: TRBJ2-7

CDR3: CASSVTGVVAFF
V: TRBV2
J: TRBJ1-1

CDR3: CASSLGLVGGPGELFF
V: TRBV11-2
J: TRBJ2-2

CDR3: CAISAEGQTYEQYF
V: TRBV10-3
J: TRBJ2-7

CDR3: CSVSGTISYEQYF
V: TRBV29-1
J: TRBJ2-7

CDR3: CASSSGGWQETQYF
V: TRBV12-3/TRBV12-4
J: TRBJ2-5

CDR3: CASSSPPGGKAEAFF
V: TRBV28
J: TRBJ1-1

CDR3: CASSFRRGEGNQPQHF
V: TRBV11-2
J: TRBJ1-5

CDR3: CAWTAGDYSNYGYTF
V: TRBV30
J: TRBJ1-2

CDR3: CASSLKGAVNTIYF
V: TRBV12-3/TRBV12-4
J: TRBJ1-3

CDR3: CASSDFGPNTEAFF
V: TRBV6-1
J: TRBJ1-1

CDR3: CASSLLQGASGYTF
V: TRBV12-3/TRBV12-4
J: TRBJ1-2

CDR3: CSVESGLAGEWETQYF
V: TRBV29-1
J: TRBJ2-5

CDR3: CASMRENWRYEQYF
V: TRBV6-5
J: TRBJ2-7

CDR3: CASSPGQKAFF
V: TRBV6-2/TRBV6-3
J: TRBJ1-1

CDR3: CASSQTPDRGHEQYF
V: TRBV4-1
J: TRBJ2-7